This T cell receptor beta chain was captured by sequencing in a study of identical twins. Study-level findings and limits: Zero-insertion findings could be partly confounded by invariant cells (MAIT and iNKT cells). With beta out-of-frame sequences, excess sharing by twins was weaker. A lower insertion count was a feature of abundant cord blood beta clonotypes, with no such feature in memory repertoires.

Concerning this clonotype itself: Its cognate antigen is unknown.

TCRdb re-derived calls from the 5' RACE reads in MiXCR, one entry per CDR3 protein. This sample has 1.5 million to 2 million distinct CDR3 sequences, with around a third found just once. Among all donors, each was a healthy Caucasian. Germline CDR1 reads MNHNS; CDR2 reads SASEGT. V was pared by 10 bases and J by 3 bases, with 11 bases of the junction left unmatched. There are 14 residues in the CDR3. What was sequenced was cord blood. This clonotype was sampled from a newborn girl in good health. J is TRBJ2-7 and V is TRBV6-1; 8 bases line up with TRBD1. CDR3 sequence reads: CATSMGQAIYEQYF. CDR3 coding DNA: TGTGCCACTTCGATGGGACAGGCCATCTACGAGCAGTACTTC.